This TCR beta chain was retrieved from a study of blood T cell repertoires in COVID-19. Across the study: The United States, Italy and Spain were the sources of the acute and convalescent COVID-19 samples. PBMCs, B-cell-depleted T cells, or T cells were the source of the cDNA or gDNA that made up the material.

The data were produced by immunoSEQ multiplex PCR, yet TCRdb's version contains in-frame clones alone and is incomplete. The table lists a few hundred thousand clones, more than 85% of them singletons, with under 3% in the top ten. This CDR3 is 14 amino acids long. Germline V gene sequence: CDR1 LGHDT, CDR2 YNNKEL (reference sequence). V dropped 1 base and J dropped 6; count of bases not matched to a gene: 4. The Seattle patients, enrolled during active infection, were followed longitudinally. Sequenced input: peripheral blood. The receptor was isolated from a person aged 18 to 29 with COVID-19, enrolled during active disease. The rearrangement uses TRBV3-1 (or the pseudogene TRBV3-2) and TRBJ1-1; 8 bases are shared with TRBD1. CDR3 nucleotides: TGTGCCAGCAGCCAAGGACAGGGGAGCGCTGAAGCTTTCTTT. Amino acid sequence: CASSQGQGSAEAFF.